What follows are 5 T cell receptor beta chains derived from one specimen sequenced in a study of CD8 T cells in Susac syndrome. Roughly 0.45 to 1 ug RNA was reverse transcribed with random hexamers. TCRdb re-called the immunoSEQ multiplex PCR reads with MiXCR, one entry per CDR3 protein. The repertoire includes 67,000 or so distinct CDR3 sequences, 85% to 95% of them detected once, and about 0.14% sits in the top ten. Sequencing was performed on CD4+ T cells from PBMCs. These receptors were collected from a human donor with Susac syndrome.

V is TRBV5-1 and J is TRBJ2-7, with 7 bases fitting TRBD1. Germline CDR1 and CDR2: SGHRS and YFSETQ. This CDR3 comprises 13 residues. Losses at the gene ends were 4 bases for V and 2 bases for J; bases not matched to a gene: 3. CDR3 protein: CASSDDRAYEQYF. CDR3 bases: TGCGCCAGCAGCGACGACAGGGCCTACGAGCAGTACTTC.

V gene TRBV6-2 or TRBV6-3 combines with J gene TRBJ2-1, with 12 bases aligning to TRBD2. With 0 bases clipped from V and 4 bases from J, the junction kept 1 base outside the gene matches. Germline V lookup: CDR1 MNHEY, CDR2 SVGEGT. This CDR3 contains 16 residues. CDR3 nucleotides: TGTGCCAGCAGTTACTCCGGGACTAGCGGGTACAATGAGCAGTTCTTC. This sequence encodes CASSYSGTSGYNEQFF.

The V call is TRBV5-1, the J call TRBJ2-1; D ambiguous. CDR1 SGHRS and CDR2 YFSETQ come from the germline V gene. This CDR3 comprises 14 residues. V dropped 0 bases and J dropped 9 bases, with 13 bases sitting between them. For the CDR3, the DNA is TGCGCCAGCAGCTTGGAGGGCCCCTTGGGTGAGCAGTTCTTC. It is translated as CASSLEGPLGEQFF.

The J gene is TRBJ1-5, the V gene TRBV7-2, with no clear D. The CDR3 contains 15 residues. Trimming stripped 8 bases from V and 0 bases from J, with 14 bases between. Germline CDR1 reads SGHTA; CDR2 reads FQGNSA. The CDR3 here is CASGTRTLSNQPQHF. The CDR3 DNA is TGTGCCAGCGGCACAAGGACGCTTAGCAATCAGCCCCAGCATTTT.

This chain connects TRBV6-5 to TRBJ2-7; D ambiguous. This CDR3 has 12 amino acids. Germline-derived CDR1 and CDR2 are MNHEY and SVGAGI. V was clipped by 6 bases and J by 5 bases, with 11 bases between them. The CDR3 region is CASRSDGDEQYF. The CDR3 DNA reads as TGTGCCAGCAGATCAGATGGGGACGAGCAGTACTTC.